One T cell receptor beta chain is described in this entry. As yet, its antigen is unknown. Sequenced by immunoSEQ multiplex PCR; TCRdb stores in-frame clones only, minus some. The sample includes about 110,000 clones, roughly 89% of them seen just once. These data come from a study of Tregs in tolerant kidney transplant recipients. The CDR3 covers 16 residues. CDR1 and CDR2 from the germline V gene are SQVTM and ANQGSEA. V dropped 7 bases and J dropped 6; count of bases not matched to a gene: 13. Study-level results: Biological reproducibility was not directly addressed, but technical replication error appeared minimal.

This material consisted of CD4+ T cells from blood, taken before the transplant. This clonotype was obtained from a human donor who received a combined kidney and bone marrow transplant. The rearrangement joins TRBV29-1 to TRBJ2-2, with TRBD2 matching over 11 bases. The CDR3: CSATVGSGGVSGELFF. The DNA for the CDR3 is TGCAGCGCCACGGTTGGTAGCGGGGGGGTCTCCGGGGAGCTGTTTTTT.